A single T cell receptor (beta chain) is shown here with its context. This CDR3 is also generated by other DNA sequences in the sample. The data were obtained in a study of blood T cell repertoires in COVID-19. Study in general: Italy, Spain and the United States were the sources of the convalescent and acute COVID-19 samples. Sources were T cells, B-cell-depleted T cells, or PBMCs; the material itself was cDNA or gDNA.

V shed 3 bases, J shed 0 bases, and the junction held 2 bases outside the gene matches. The CDR3 loop spans 15 amino acids. The germline gives CDR1 LNHDA, CDR2 SQIVND (reference sequence). Methods used by the authors: Cell counts per sample came from amplifying reference gene primers. TCRdb's table, derived via immunoSEQ multiplex PCR, lists solely in-frame clones and lacks some. D and trimming come from the DNA, and the V and J calls and clone size come from that table. The sample yields around 280,000 clones, more than 75% seen once. Specimen: peripheral blood. The clonotype comes from a woman between 25 and 40 years old who had recovered from COVID-19. V is TRBV19 and J is TRBJ2-1; the match to TRBD2 covers 7 bases. The chain's CDR3 is CASSITGGSYNEQFF. The CDR3 nucleotides are TGTGCCAGTAGTATTACGGGAGGCTCCTACAATGAGCAGTTCTTC.